This TCR beta chain stems from a study of T-cell reconstitution after alpha-beta-depleted transplantation in children. V lost 4 bases and J lost 3, with 8 bases in between. Germline CDR1 SGHTS, CDR2 YDEGEE. This CDR3 spans 12 amino acids. During its preparation, the TCRbeta library received unique molecular identifiers. One entry per CDR3 protein, called by TCRdb with MiXCR from the PCR reads. The sample comprises 90,000 to 130,000 distinct CDR3 sequences, over 9% of which are singletons, and around 8.5% rests with the top ten. This clonotype has a count of ten or more. The clonotype was recovered from a human donor who donated a stem cell graft to a child with acute lymphoblastic leukemia. The source material was PBMCs from the stem cell graft donor, sampled from the stem cell graft. The chain couples TRBV5-8 to TRBJ2-7; D is uncertain. This chain's CDR3 is CASSASFYEQYF. In nucleotides, the CDR3 is TGTGCCAGCAGCGCCTCGTTCTACGAGCAGTACTTC.